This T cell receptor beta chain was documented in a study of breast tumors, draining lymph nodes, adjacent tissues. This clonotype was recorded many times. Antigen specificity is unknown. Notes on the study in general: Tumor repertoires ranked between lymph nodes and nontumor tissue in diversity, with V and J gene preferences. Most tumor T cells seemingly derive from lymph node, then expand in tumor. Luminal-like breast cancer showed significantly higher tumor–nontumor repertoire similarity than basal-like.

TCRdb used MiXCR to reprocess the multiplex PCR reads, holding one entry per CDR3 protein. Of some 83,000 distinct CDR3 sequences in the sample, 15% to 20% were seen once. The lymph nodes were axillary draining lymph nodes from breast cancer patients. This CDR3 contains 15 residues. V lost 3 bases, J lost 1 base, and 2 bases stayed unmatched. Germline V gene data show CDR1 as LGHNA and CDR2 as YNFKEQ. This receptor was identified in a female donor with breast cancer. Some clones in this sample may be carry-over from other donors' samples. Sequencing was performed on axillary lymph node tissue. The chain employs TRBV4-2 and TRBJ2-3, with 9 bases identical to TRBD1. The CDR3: CASSHRDRGTDTQYF. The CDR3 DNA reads TGTGCCAGCAGCCACAGGGACAGGGGCACAGATACGCAGTATTTT.